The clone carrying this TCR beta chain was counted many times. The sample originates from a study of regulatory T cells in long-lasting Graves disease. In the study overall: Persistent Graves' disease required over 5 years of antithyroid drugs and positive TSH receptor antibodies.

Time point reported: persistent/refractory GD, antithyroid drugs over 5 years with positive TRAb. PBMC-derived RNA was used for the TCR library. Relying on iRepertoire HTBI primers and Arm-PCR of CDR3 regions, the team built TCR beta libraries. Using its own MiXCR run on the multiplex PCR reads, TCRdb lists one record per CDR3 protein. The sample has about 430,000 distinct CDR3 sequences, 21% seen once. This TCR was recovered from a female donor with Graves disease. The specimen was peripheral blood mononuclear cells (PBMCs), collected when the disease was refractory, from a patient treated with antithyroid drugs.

As DNA, the CDR3 is TGCGCCAGCAGCCAAGATGCCCCAGGCACCGGGGAGCTGTTTTTT. It is translated as CASSQDAPGTGELFF. The chain couples TRBV4-1 to TRBJ2-2; D unresolved. Germline V lookup: CDR1 MGHRA, CDR2 YSYEKL. V was trimmed by 0 bases and J by 4 bases, leaving 9 bases between them. This CDR3 is built from 15 residues.